The subject of this entry is one TCR beta chain. Peripheral blood CD8+ and CD4+ T cells were profiled by TCR beta sequencing. It was treatment-naive patients with stable or active relapsing-remitting disease who made up the multiple sclerosis controls. Through negative isolation, CD4+ and CD8+ T cells were obtained, while TEMRA cells were enriched using FACS. RNA in amounts of 0.5 to 1 ug was reverse transcribed with random hexamers. The TCR beta CDR3 was amplified by immunoSEQ multiplex PCR across 54 Vbeta, 13 Jbeta. TCRdb fed the immunoSEQ multiplex PCR reads into MiXCR, producing one record per CDR3 protein. Among 130,000 or so distinct CDR3 sequences listed, about 90% were seen once. V was shortened by 7 bases and J by 3 bases, with 13 bases between the two germline ends. The CDR3 has 13 amino acids. Germline values: CDR1 SEHNR, CDR2 FQNEAQ (reference sequence). The sample is drawn from a study of CD8 T cells in Susac syndrome.

V gene TRBV7-9 combines with J gene TRBJ2-7; D may correspond to TRBD1 or TRBD2 (5 bases each). The sequenced sample was CD8+ T cells from PBMCs. This receptor was identified in a human donor with multiple sclerosis. DNA for the CDR3: TGTGCCAGCACCCTCCGGGGCCACTACGAGCAGTACTTC. Encoded protein: CASTLRGHYEQYF.